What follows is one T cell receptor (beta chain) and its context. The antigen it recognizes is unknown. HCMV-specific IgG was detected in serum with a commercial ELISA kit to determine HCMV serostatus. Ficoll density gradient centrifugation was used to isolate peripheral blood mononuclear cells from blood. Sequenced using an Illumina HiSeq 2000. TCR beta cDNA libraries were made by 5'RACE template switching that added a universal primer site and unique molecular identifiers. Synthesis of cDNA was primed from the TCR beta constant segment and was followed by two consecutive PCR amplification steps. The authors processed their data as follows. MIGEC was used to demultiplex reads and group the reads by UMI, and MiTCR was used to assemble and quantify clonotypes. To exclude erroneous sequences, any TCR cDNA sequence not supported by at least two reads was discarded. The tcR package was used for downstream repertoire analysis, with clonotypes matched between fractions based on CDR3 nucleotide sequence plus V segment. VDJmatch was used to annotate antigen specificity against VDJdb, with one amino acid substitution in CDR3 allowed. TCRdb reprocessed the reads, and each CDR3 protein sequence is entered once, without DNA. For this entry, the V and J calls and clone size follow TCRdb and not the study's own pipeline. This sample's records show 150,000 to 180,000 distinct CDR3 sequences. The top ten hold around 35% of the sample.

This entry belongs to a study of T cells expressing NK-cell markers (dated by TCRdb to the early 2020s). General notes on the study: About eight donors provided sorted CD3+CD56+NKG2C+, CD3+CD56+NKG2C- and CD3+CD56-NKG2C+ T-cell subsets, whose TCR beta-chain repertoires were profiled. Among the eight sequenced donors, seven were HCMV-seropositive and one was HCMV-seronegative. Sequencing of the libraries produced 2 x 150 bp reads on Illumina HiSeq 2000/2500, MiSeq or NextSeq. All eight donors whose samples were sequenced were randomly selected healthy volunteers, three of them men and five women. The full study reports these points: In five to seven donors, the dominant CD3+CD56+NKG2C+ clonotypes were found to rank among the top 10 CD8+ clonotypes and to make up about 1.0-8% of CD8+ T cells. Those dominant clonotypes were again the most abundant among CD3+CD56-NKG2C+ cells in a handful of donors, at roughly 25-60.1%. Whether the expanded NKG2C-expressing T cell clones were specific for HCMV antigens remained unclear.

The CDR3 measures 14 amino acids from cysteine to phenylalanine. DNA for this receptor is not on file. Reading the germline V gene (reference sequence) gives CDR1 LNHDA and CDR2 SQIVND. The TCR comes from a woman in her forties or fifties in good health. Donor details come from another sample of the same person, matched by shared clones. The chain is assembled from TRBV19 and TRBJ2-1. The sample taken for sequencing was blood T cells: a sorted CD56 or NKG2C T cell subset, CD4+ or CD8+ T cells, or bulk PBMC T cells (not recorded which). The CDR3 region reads CASSIEEKYNEQFF.